Listed below are T cell receptor beta chains from one sample, sequenced in a study of metastatic and nonmetastatic thyroid tumors. Using MiXCR, TCRdb reanalyzed the PCR reads. This sample has approximately 74,000 clones, with 14% found just once. The sequencing input was blood. The receptors stem from a male donor with papillary thyroid cancer or a benign thyroid nodule (not recorded which). Some clones in this sample may be carry-over from other donors' samples. Each CDR3 is given with its conserved first and last residue. A D gene is named only where the DNA matches it firmly. Not every row has a clone size; where given, it reads once, few, many or a size class.

len	abundance	v_gene	j_gene	d_gene	CDR3nt	CDR3aa
16	many	TRBV20-1	TRBJ2-1	NA	TGCAGTGCCAGGATATCCCGGGCCTCCGCCACCGATGAGCAGTTCTTC	CSARISRASATDEQFF
14	NA	TRBV9	TRBJ1-2	TRBD1	TGTGTCAGCAGCCCGGGACAGGCGGACTATGGCTACACCTTC	CVSSPGQADYGYTF
16	many	TRBV28	TRBJ2-1	NA	TGTGCCAGCAGTCTATCAGGGCTGACCGGATACAATGAGCAGTTCTTC	CASSLSGLTGYNEQFF
15	NA	TRBV7-2	TRBJ2-2	TRBD1	TGTGCCAGCAGCTCAGGGGGCGCGGGCACCGGGGAGCTGTTTTTT	CASSSGGAGTGELFF
13	NA	TRBV4-1	TRBJ2-1	NA	TGCGCCAGCAGCCCCACTAGACTAGATGAGCAGTTCTTC	CASSPTRLDEQFF
18	NA	TRBV6-1	TRBJ2-7	TRBD1	TGTGCCAGCAGTGATTTTCGATACGGACAGGGGGCGGGCCACGAGCAGTACTTC	CASSDFRYGQGAGHEQYF
13	few	TRBV30	TRBJ2-2	NA	TGTGCCTGGAGCAGACAGAACACCGGGGAGCTGTTTTTT	CAWSRQNTGELFF
13	NA	TRBV11-2	TRBJ1-1	NA	TGTGCCGGTAGCTCCCCCCGGGTCACTGAAGCTTTCTTT	CAGSSPRVTEAFF
11	few	TRBV7-2	TRBJ2-1	NA	TGTGCCAGCAGGCGGGCTAATGAGCAGTTCTTC	CASRRANEQFF
14	many	TRBV2	TRBJ1-6	TRBD1	TGTGCCAGCAGTATGGGACAGGGCAGTTCACCCCTCCACTTT	CASSMGQGSSPLHF
11	NA	TRBV2	TRBJ1-1	NA	TGTGCCAGCAGTGATAGTGCCGAAGCTTTATTT	CASSDSAEALF
14	many	TRBV6-1	TRBJ2-2	TRBD2	TGTGCCACCCGGACTAGCGGGAACACCGGGGAGCTGTTTTTT	CATRTSGNTGELFF
14	many	TRBV25-1	TRBJ1-4	NA	TGTGCCAGCAGTGACTCAGAGACTAATGAAAAACTGTTTTTT	CASSDSETNEKLFF
15	once	TRBV3-1	TRBJ2-7	NA	TGTGCCAGCAGCCCCGGATTCGGGGAGATTGTCGAGCAGTACTTC	CASSPGFGEIVEQYF
15	NA	TRBV20-1	TRBJ1-2	TRBD1	TGCAGTGCTAGACCCCCGACAGGGAAAGACGGTGGCTACACCTTC	CSARPPTGKDGGYTF
16	many	TRBV7-8	TRBJ2-2	TRBD1	TGTGCCAGCAGCTTGGCAGGGGGCGACAACACCGGGGAGCTGTTTTTT	CASSLAGGDNTGELFF
15	NA	TRBV7-3	TRBJ2-5	TRBD1	TGTGCCAGCAGCTCAACAGGGGTGTGGCAAGAGACCCAGTACTTC	CASSSTGVWQETQYF
15	many	TRBV5-5	TRBJ2-7	TRBD1	TGTGCCAGCAGCCCCGAGACAGGGGGCTTGTACGAGCAGTACTTC	CASSPETGGLYEQYF
19	NA	TRBV12-5	TRBJ2-7	TRBD2	TGTGCTAGTGGTTTGGTAAGACAAATTAGCGGGGGGCGAAAGTACGAGCAGTACTTC	CASGLVRQISGGRKYEQYF
12	many	TRBV3-1	TRBJ2-3	NA	TGTGCCAGCAGCCACCGCGGGGATACGCAGTATTTT	CASSHRGDTQYF
15	many	TRBV5-1	TRBJ2-5	NA	TGCGCCAGCAGCCCACGACAGGCATCAGTGGAGACCCAGTACTTC	CASSPRQASVETQYF
15	many	TRBV6-5	TRBJ2-1	NA	TGTGCCAGCAGTTATACGGGGGCGGCCCTCAATGAGCAGTTCTTC	CASSYTGAALNEQFF
15	NA	TRBV29-1	TRBJ1-1	NA	TGCAGCGCCGAGGGGACTGGGGGAGCGAACACTGAAGCTTTCTTT	CSAEGTGGANTEAFF
14	many	TRBV7-9	TRBJ1-2	NA	TGTGCCAGCAGCTCCGCGGGTGCTAACTATGGCTACACCTTC	CASSSAGANYGYTF
14	many	TRBV5-5	TRBJ2-1	NA	TGTGCCAGCAGGGGGTTTGGGTCGTACAATGAGCAGTTCTTC	CASRGFGSYNEQFF
11	many	TRBV28	TRBJ2-4	NA	TGTGCCAGCACCAACTGGAGCATTCAGTACTTC	CASTNWSIQYF
11	many	TRBV20-1	TRBJ1-6	NA	TGCAGTGCGGCGGGACGATCACCCCTCCACTTT	CSAAGRSPLHF
15	many	TRBV27	TRBJ2-7	NA	TGTGCCAGCAGTCCCAACCCGGGACAAAGCTACGAGCAGTACTTC	CASSPNPGQSYEQYF
13	medium-sized	TRBV27	TRBJ1-5	NA	TGTGCCAGCAGTACGCAAAACAATCAGCCCCAGCATTTT	CASSTQNNQPQHF
15	many	TRBV20-1	TRBJ2-1	TRBD2	TGCAGTGCTAGAGGGTGGCGGGAGAGCTACAATGAGCAGTTCTTC	CSARGWRESYNEQFF
12	few	TRBV6-8	TRBJ2-7	NA	TGTGTCAGCATGGCGGGTTTCGACGAGCAGTACTTC	CVSMAGFDEQYF
14	many	TRBV4-1	TRBJ2-5	NA	TGCGCCAGCAGCCCCTGGGGTCGAGAGGAGACCCAGTACTTC	CASSPWGREETQYF
16	few	TRBV12-3/TRBV12-4	TRBJ1-2	NA	TGTGCCAGCAGTTCGGACGGGAGAGCTGGAGGCTATGGCTACACCTTC	CASSSDGRAGGYGYTF
14	many	TRBV6-2/TRBV6-3	TRBJ2-7	NA	TGTGCCAGCACCAACCCAGGGGATTCCTACGAGCAGTACTTC	CASTNPGDSYEQYF
12	many	TRBV29-1	TRBJ2-7	TRBD1	TGCAGCGTTGAGGGGACAGGGGACGAGCAGTACTTC	CSVEGTGDEQYF
12	many	TRBV11-2	TRBJ2-5	NA	TGTGCCAGCAGCTTTATAGGAGAGACCCAGTACTTC	CASSFIGETQYF
19	many	TRBV28	TRBJ2-6	TRBD1	TGTGCCAGCAGTTGGACAGGGGGCCTGGGGATAGGAGGGGCCAACGTCCTGACTTTC	CASSWTGGLGIGGANVLTF
16	many	TRBV6-6	TRBJ2-3	TRBD2	TGTGCCAGCAGTTCTACGGGAGCGGGGGGCACAGATACGCAGTATTTT	CASSSTGAGGTDTQYF
14	many	TRBV28	TRBJ1-5	TRBD1	TGTGCCAGCAGTTTACCGACAGGGGTGCAGCCCCAGCATTTT	CASSLPTGVQPQHF
14	many	TRBV19	TRBJ1-1	NA	TGTGCCAGTACCCGACAGGTTACAGGGACTGAAGCTTTCTTT	CASTRQVTGTEAFF
15	many	TRBV19	TRBJ2-6	NA	TGTGCCAGTAGTATAGCTACGGATGGGGCCAACGTCCTGACTTTC	CASSIATDGANVLTF
15	many	TRBV5-1	TRBJ2-1	TRBD2	TGCGCCAGCAGCTTCGTTTCTAGCGGGAGCAATGAGCAGTTCTTC	CASSFVSSGSNEQFF
14	NA	TRBV6-5	TRBJ1-1	NA	TGTGCCAACAGTTACAGACAGTTTAACACTGAAGCTTTCTTT	CANSYRQFNTEAFF
14	many	TRBV6-2/TRBV6-3	TRBJ2-6	NA	TGTGCCAGCAGTTACTCTTCTGGGGCCAACGTCCTGACTTTC	CASSYSSGANVLTF
15	few	TRBV27	TRBJ2-2	NA	TGTGCCAGCAGACCAGACAGTGCGAACACCGTGGTGCTGTTTTTT	CASRPDSANTVVLFF